This is a list of T cell receptor beta chains from one sample in a study of neurological immune-mediated disorders. A single record per CDR3 protein comes from TCRdb applying MiXCR to the 5' RACE reads. This sample yields 50,000 to 70,000 distinct CDR3 sequences, of which 3.4% are seen a single time; over 3.5% belongs to the top ten. The sequenced material came from PBMCs. Every receptor here comes from a man aged 35 to 55 with multiple sclerosis. Both conserved end residues are part of each CDR3. A D gene is named only where the DNA matches it firmly. Where a row states a size, it is once, few, many or the class of an expanded clone; other rows omit it.

J gene: TRBJ2-5; V gene: TRBV20-1; clone size: many; D gene: NA; CDR3 DNA: TGCAGTGCTAGAGAGGACCAAGAGACCCAGTACTTC; CDR3 protein: CSAREDQETQYF
J gene: TRBJ2-3; V gene: TRBV6-6; clone size: many; D gene: TRBD2; CDR3 DNA: TGTGCCAGCCGGGGGGTAGCGGGGGGCACAGATACGCAGTATTTT; CDR3 protein: CASRGVAGGTDTQYF
J gene: TRBJ2-6; V gene: TRBV5-1; clone size: many; D gene: TRBD2; CDR3 DNA: TGCGCCAGCAGCCTACTAGCGGCTGGGGCCAACGTCCTGACTTTC; CDR3 protein: CASSLLAAGANVLTF
J gene: TRBJ1-1; V gene: TRBV5-1; clone size: many; D gene: TRBD1; CDR3 DNA: TGCGCCAGCAGCTTCGGGACAGGGGGCGTAGGGACTGAAGCTTTCTTT; CDR3 protein: CASSFGTGGVGTEAFF
J gene: TRBJ1-3; V gene: TRBV4-1; clone size: many; D gene: NA; CDR3 DNA: TGCGCCAGCAGCCAAGAGGGGCCCAGGGGCTCTGGAAACACCATATATTTT; CDR3 protein: CASSQEGPRGSGNTIYF
J gene: TRBJ2-3; V gene: TRBV20-1; clone size: many; D gene: TRBD2; CDR3 DNA: TGCAGTGCTAGAGCATCATTTCTAGCGGCCAACACAGATACGCAGTATTTT; CDR3 protein: CSARASFLAANTDTQYF
J gene: TRBJ1-2; V gene: TRBV20-1; clone size: many; D gene: NA; CDR3 DNA: TGCAGTGCTAGTCGCCCCTCCGGGGGAGGCTACACCTTC; CDR3 protein: CSASRPSGGGYTF
J gene: TRBJ2-3; V gene: TRBV10-3; clone size: many; D gene: NA; CDR3 DNA: TGTGCCATCAGTGGGAGCACAGATACGCAGTATTTT; CDR3 protein: CAISGSTDTQYF
J gene: TRBJ2-5; V gene: TRBV5-5; clone size: many; D gene: NA; CDR3 DNA: TGTGCCAGCAGCTTGAGACGCTCTCAAGAGACCCAGTACTTC; CDR3 protein: CASSLRRSQETQYF
J gene: TRBJ1-5; V gene: TRBV5-8; clone size: few; D gene: NA; CDR3 DNA: TGTGCCAGCAGCTTAGGGCTTAATCAGCCCCAGAATTTT; CDR3 protein: CASSLGLNQPQNF
J gene: TRBJ2-6; V gene: TRBV6-5; clone size: many; D gene: NA; CDR3 DNA: TGTGCCAGCACCACCCTAGCGCCTGGGGCCAACGTCCTGACTTTC; CDR3 protein: CASTTLAPGANVLTF
J gene: TRBJ2-5; V gene: TRBV15; clone size: NA; D gene: TRBD1; CDR3 DNA: TGTGCCACCAGCAGGGGCCGGGACAGGGTACAAGAGACCCAGTACTTC; CDR3 protein: CATSRGRDRVQETQYF
J gene: TRBJ2-3; V gene: TRBV6-5; clone size: many; D gene: TRBD2; CDR3 DNA: TGTGCCAGCAGACTTAGCGGGGCAAGCACAGATACGCAGTATTTT; CDR3 protein: CASRLSGASTDTQYF
J gene: TRBJ1-1; V gene: TRBV20-1; clone size: many; D gene: NA; CDR3 DNA: TGCAGTGCTCGCTGGGGGAGGAACACTGAAGCTTTCTTT; CDR3 protein: CSARWGRNTEAFF
J gene: TRBJ2-7; V gene: TRBV5-1; clone size: many; D gene: NA; CDR3 DNA: TGCGCCAGCAGCTTGAGCTATCTAACGGGGGCCTACGAGCAGTACTTC; CDR3 protein: CASSLSYLTGAYEQYF
J gene: TRBJ2-3; V gene: TRBV5-1; clone size: many; D gene: NA; CDR3 DNA: TGCGCCAGCAGCTTGGAGTCGGCTGGGGATACGCAGTATTTT; CDR3 protein: CASSLESAGDTQYF
J gene: TRBJ2-7; V gene: TRBV20-1; clone size: many; D gene: TRBD2; CDR3 DNA: TGCAGTGCTAGAGATTTAGCGGGAGACTCCTACGAGCAGTACTTC; CDR3 protein: CSARDLAGDSYEQYF
J gene: TRBJ2-1; V gene: TRBV27; clone size: many; D gene: TRBD2; CDR3 DNA: TGTGCCAGCAGCCTCCTACTAGCGGGAGGGCCGGGTGAGCAGTTCTTC; CDR3 protein: CASSLLLAGGPGEQFF
J gene: TRBJ2-3; V gene: TRBV5-1; clone size: many; D gene: TRBD2; CDR3 DNA: TGCGCCAGCAGCCCGATGGGGACTAGCGGGGGCCACAGCACAGATACGCAGTATTTT; CDR3 protein: CASSPMGTSGGHSTDTQYF
J gene: TRBJ2-2; V gene: TRBV5-1; clone size: many; D gene: TRBD2; CDR3 DNA: TGCGCCAGCAGCTTGGGGGCTAGCGGGACCGGGGAGCTGTTTTTT; CDR3 protein: CASSLGASGTGELFF
J gene: TRBJ1-2; V gene: TRBV20-1; clone size: many; D gene: TRBD1; CDR3 DNA: TGCAGTGCTAGAGTTTGGACAGGGTATAATTTTATGGATGGCTACACCTTC; CDR3 protein: CSARVWTGYNFMDGYTF
J gene: TRBJ2-1; V gene: TRBV12-3/TRBV12-4; clone size: NA; D gene: NA; CDR3 DNA: TGTGCCAGCAGTTTCTTGGAGGCGGACCGCGCGAGGAAGGACAATGAGCAGTTCTTC; CDR3 protein: CASSFLEADRARKDNEQFF
J gene: TRBJ2-3; V gene: TRBV5-1; clone size: many; D gene: NA; CDR3 DNA: TGCGCCAGCAGCTTGGGGCAGAGCACAGATACGCAGTATTTT; CDR3 protein: CASSLGQSTDTQYF